Listed below are T cell receptor beta chains from one sample, sequenced in a study of blood T cell repertoires in COVID-19. Profiled with immunoSEQ multiplex PCR; TCRdb holds only in-frame clones, not every one. The table records around 230,000 clones, around 88% of them present only once. The specimen sequenced was PBMCs or T cells enriched from blood (not recorded which). These receptor sequences come from a woman in her 40s with acute COVID-19. Both conserved end residues are part of each CDR3. D genes are given only for firm matches. The size of a clone is reported for some rows only, either as once, few or many, or as a class for expanded clones.

CDR3 DNA: TGCGCCAGCAGCTTGGGGCCCAACTATGGCTACACCTTC; CDR3 protein: CASSLGPNYGYTF; V gene: TRBV5-1; clone size: .; D gene: .; J gene: TRBJ1-2
CDR3 DNA: TGTGCCAGCAGCTTGTACACAGCCTACGAGCAGTACTTC; CDR3 protein: CASSLYTAYEQYF; V gene: TRBV7-9; clone size: .; D gene: .; J gene: TRBJ2-7
CDR3 DNA: TGTGCCAGTAGTATAGGAGGGTCGGGTGAAGCTTTCTTT; CDR3 protein: CASSIGGSGEAFF; V gene: TRBV19; clone size: .; D gene: .; J gene: TRBJ1-1
CDR3 DNA: TGTGCCAGCAGTTTCTCCCAGGGGGCAGGGGTGACCGGGGAGCTGTTTTTT; CDR3 protein: CASSFSQGAGVTGELFF; V gene: TRBV27; clone size: .; D gene: TRBD1; J gene: TRBJ2-2
CDR3 DNA: TGTGCCAGCAGCTTAGGCTGGGAGAGCTTAGGATTCAATGAGCAGTTCTTC; CDR3 protein: CASSLGWESLGFNEQFF; V gene: TRBV7-8; clone size: .; D gene: .; J gene: TRBJ2-1
CDR3 DNA: TGTGCCAGCAGCTTAGGGTCGGGGTCCCACACAGATACGCAGTATTTT; CDR3 protein: CASSLGSGSHTDTQYF; V gene: TRBV7-6; clone size: .; D gene: .; J gene: TRBJ2-3
CDR3 DNA: TGTGCCAGCAGCTTAAAACTAGCGGACAATGAGCAGTTCTTC; CDR3 protein: CASSLKLADNEQFF; V gene: TRBV7-3; clone size: .; D gene: TRBD2; J gene: TRBJ2-1
CDR3 DNA: TGTGCCAGCTCACCTCTGGGACTAGCTCTTACTTTCACCGGGGAGCTGTTTTTT; CDR3 protein: CASSPLGLALTFTGELFF; V gene: TRBV18; clone size: .; D gene: TRBD2; J gene: TRBJ2-2
CDR3 DNA: TGTGCCAGCAGCATGGGACTAGCGGGAGATCTAGACGAGCAGTACTTC; CDR3 protein: CASSMGLAGDLDEQYF; V gene: TRBV7-9; clone size: few; D gene: TRBD2; J gene: TRBJ2-7
CDR3 DNA: TGTGCCAGCAGCTTTCCCACTAGCGGGAGGGCCCTTTCCTACGAGCAGTACTTC; CDR3 protein: CASSFPTSGRALSYEQYF; V gene: TRBV11-2; clone size: few; D gene: TRBD2; J gene: TRBJ2-7
CDR3 DNA: TGTGCCAGCAGCAAAGTTGGACTAGCGGGAGGGTCCTACGAGCAGTACTTC; CDR3 protein: CASSKVGLAGGSYEQYF; V gene: TRBV21-1; clone size: .; D gene: .; J gene: TRBJ2-7
CDR3 DNA: TGTGCCAGCAGCTTAACACTAGCGGGAGCTATATCAGCTACGCAGTATTTT; CDR3 protein: CASSLTLAGAISATQYF; V gene: TRBV7-8; clone size: .; D gene: TRBD2; J gene: TRBJ2-3
CDR3 DNA: TGTGCCAGCAGCTTGGAGCGGACAGATTATGGCTACACCTTC; CDR3 protein: CASSLERTDYGYTF; V gene: TRBV5-5; clone size: .; D gene: .; J gene: TRBJ1-2
CDR3 DNA: TGTGCCAGCAGCCAAGGAGGGTCGGGAAACACCATATATTTT; CDR3 protein: CASSQGGSGNTIYF; V gene: TRBV3-1/TRBV3-2; clone size: .; D gene: .; J gene: TRBJ1-3
CDR3 DNA: TGTGCCAGCAGTGACCAGGGACAGCCGAGCTCTGGAAACACCATATATTTT; CDR3 protein: CASSDQGQPSSGNTIYF; V gene: TRBV6-1; clone size: .; D gene: TRBD1; J gene: TRBJ1-3
CDR3 DNA: TGTGCCAGCAGCTCCTGGACTAGCGGGATGACAAGCACAGATACGCAGTATTTT; CDR3 protein: CASSSWTSGMTSTDTQYF; V gene: TRBV5-5; clone size: .; D gene: TRBD2; J gene: TRBJ2-3
CDR3 DNA: TGTGCCAGCAGCAAAACTTGCAGGACTAGCGGGCAAGTTCCCATCTATGAGCAGTTCTTC; CDR3 protein: CASSKTCRTSGQVPIYEQFF; V gene: TRBV21-1; clone size: .; D gene: .; J gene: TRBJ2-1
CDR3 DNA: TGTGCCAGCAGTTACTGGGCGAGCACAGATACGCAGTATTTT; CDR3 protein: CASSYWASTDTQYF; V gene: TRBV6-2/TRBV6-3; clone size: few; D gene: .; J gene: TRBJ2-3
CDR3 DNA: TGCGCCAGCAGTGAGGGACAGGGCTTTGGAAACACCATATATTTT; CDR3 protein: CASSEGQGFGNTIYF; V gene: TRBV10-1; clone size: .; D gene: TRBD1; J gene: TRBJ1-3
CDR3 DNA: TGTGCCAGCAGGGGGACTAGCGGGAGCTCCTACAATGAGCAGTTCTTC; CDR3 protein: CASRGTSGSSYNEQFF; V gene: TRBV27; clone size: .; D gene: TRBD2; J gene: TRBJ2-1
CDR3 DNA: TGTGCCAGCAGTGAACGACTAGCGGGAGCACATGAGCAGTTCTTC; CDR3 protein: CASSERLAGAHEQFF; V gene: TRBV2; clone size: .; D gene: TRBD2; J gene: TRBJ2-1
CDR3 DNA: TGCGCCAGCAGCTTTGACGGATCCCCGGGTCAGCCCCAGCATTTT; CDR3 protein: CASSFDGSPGQPQHF; V gene: TRBV5-1; clone size: .; D gene: .; J gene: TRBJ1-5
CDR3 DNA: TGTGCCAGCAGCTTGCCCTCGGGGGACCTCATGGACACCGGGGAGCTGTTTTTT; CDR3 protein: CASSLPSGDLMDTGELFF; V gene: TRBV5-8; clone size: .; D gene: .; J gene: TRBJ2-2
CDR3 DNA: TGTGCCAGCAGTGACGCTAGGAAAAACATTCAGTACTTC; CDR3 protein: CASSDARKNIQYF; V gene: TRBV6-4; clone size: .; D gene: .; J gene: TRBJ2-4
CDR3 DNA: TGTGCCTGGAGTAACACAGGCCGGGACACCTTC; CDR3 protein: CAWSNTGRDTF; V gene: TRBV30; clone size: once; D gene: .; J gene: TRBJ1-2
CDR3 DNA: TGTGCCAGCAGCCAGGCCTACGAGCAGTACTTC; CDR3 protein: CASSQAYEQYF; V gene: TRBV7-9; clone size: few; D gene: .; J gene: TRBJ2-7
CDR3 DNA: TGCGCCAGCAGCTTACGGACAGAGAACACCGGGGAGCTGTTTTTT; CDR3 protein: CASSLRTENTGELFF; V gene: TRBV5-1; clone size: .; D gene: .; J gene: TRBJ2-2
CDR3 DNA: TGTGCTAGTGGCAAGCCTGAGGGCAGTGGCTACACCTTC; CDR3 protein: CASGKPEGSGYTF; V gene: TRBV12-5; clone size: .; D gene: .; J gene: TRBJ1-2
CDR3 DNA: TGTGCCAGCTCCTGGGGGGGCAATCAGCCCCAGCATTTT; CDR3 protein: CASSWGGNQPQHF; V gene: TRBV7-9; clone size: .; D gene: .; J gene: TRBJ1-5
CDR3 DNA: TGTGCCTGGAGTGATGCAGGGGGGCTGGTGAACACTGAAGCTTTCTTT; CDR3 protein: CAWSDAGGLVNTEAFF; V gene: TRBV30; clone size: .; D gene: TRBD1; J gene: TRBJ1-1
CDR3 DNA: TGTGCCAGCAGCCTTGAACGGAGTGGGGGGAGCCCCTACAATGAGCAGTTCTTC; CDR3 protein: CASSLERSGGSPYNEQFF; V gene: TRBV3-1/TRBV3-2; clone size: .; D gene: .; J gene: TRBJ2-1
CDR3 DNA: TGTGCCATCAGTGAGCTAACCGGGACAGGGGAGTCTGAAGCTTTCTTT; CDR3 protein: CAISELTGTGESEAFF; V gene: TRBV10-3; clone size: .; D gene: TRBD1; J gene: TRBJ1-1
CDR3 DNA: TGTGCCAGCAGCAATCGTTTCAGGGAGGGCACAGATACGCAGTATTTT; CDR3 protein: CASSNRFREGTDTQYF; V gene: TRBV21-1; clone size: .; D gene: .; J gene: TRBJ2-3
CDR3 DNA: TGTGCCAGTACCCTGGACAGAAAGGGCTACAATGAGCAGTTCTTC; CDR3 protein: CASTLDRKGYNEQFF; V gene: TRBV19; clone size: .; D gene: .; J gene: TRBJ2-1
CDR3 DNA: TGTGCCAGCTCACCAGGGGCCCACGAGCAGTACTTC; CDR3 protein: CASSPGAHEQYF; V gene: TRBV18; clone size: once; D gene: .; J gene: TRBJ2-7
CDR3 DNA: TGTGCCAGCAGCTTCCCGGGGGCTGAAGCTTTCTTT; CDR3 protein: CASSFPGAEAFF; V gene: TRBV11-3; clone size: .; D gene: .; J gene: TRBJ1-1
CDR3 DNA: TGCGCCAGCAGCTTTCGTAGCTCCGACGAGCAGTACTTC; CDR3 protein: CASSFRSSDEQYF; V gene: TRBV5-1; clone size: few; D gene: .; J gene: TRBJ2-7
CDR3 DNA: TGCAGCTTGACAGGGGGCGACACCCTGACCTACGAGCAGTACTTC; CDR3 protein: CSLTGGDTLTYEQYF; V gene: TRBV29-1; clone size: .; D gene: TRBD1; J gene: TRBJ2-7
CDR3 DNA: TGTGCCACCAGTGATCCGGGACAGGGTGTGACAGATACGCAGTATTTT; CDR3 protein: CATSDPGQGVTDTQYF; V gene: TRBV24-1; clone size: .; D gene: TRBD1; J gene: TRBJ2-3
CDR3 DNA: TGTGCCAGCAGCTCAGGGACAGGGAGCACAGATACGCAGTATTTT; CDR3 protein: CASSSGTGSTDTQYF; V gene: TRBV7-3; clone size: .; D gene: TRBD1; J gene: TRBJ2-3
CDR3 DNA: TGCGCCAGCAGCTTTCCCTCTAGCGACGAGCAGTTCTTC; CDR3 protein: CASSFPSSDEQFF; V gene: TRBV5-1; clone size: .; D gene: .; J gene: TRBJ2-1
CDR3 DNA: TGTGCCAGTAGTAAGCCGGGACAGGGGTTGAGGCAGCAGTACTTC; CDR3 protein: CASSKPGQGLRQQYF; V gene: TRBV19; clone size: .; D gene: TRBD1; J gene: TRBJ2-7